A selection of T cell receptor beta chains follows, all from one sample in a study of T cell responses to AZD1222 COVID-19 vaccine. The repertoire was sequenced with immunoSEQ multiplex PCR; TCRdb's copy has only in-frame clones and lacks some. The sample has around 130,000 clones; more than 80% are singletons. Material: peripheral blood, obtained on day 0 of AZD1222 vaccination. The receptors were gathered from an adult in good health. The CDR3 runs from the conserved cysteine through the conserved F or W. D genes are given only for firm matches. Clone size appears in some rows only: once, few, many, or a class for an expanded clone.

V: TRBV3-1/TRBV3-2; size: NA; D: NA; J: TRBJ2-2; DNA: TGTGCCAGCAGCCATGCCCGGGGAGCGCGGCGGAACACCGGGGAGCTGTTTTTT; CDR3: CASSHARGARRNTGELFF
V: TRBV27; size: NA; D: TRBD2; J: TRBJ2-4; DNA: TGTGCCAGCAGTACACTAGCGGGGTTAGACATTCAGTACTTC; CDR3: CASSTLAGLDIQYF
V: TRBV28; size: NA; D: NA; J: TRBJ1-2; DNA: TGTGCCAGCAGTTTAGTACTCGGCTATGGCTACACCTTC; CDR3: CASSLVLGYGYTF
V: TRBV28; size: NA; D: TRBD1; J: TRBJ1-1; DNA: TGTGCCAGTAACAGGGGGCAAGGAAGGACTGAAGCTTTCTTT; CDR3: CASNRGQGRTEAFF
V: TRBV27; size: NA; D: NA; J: TRBJ2-5; DNA: TGTGCCAGCGAGGGGGCCCAGTACTTC; CDR3: CASEGAQYF
V: TRBV7-2; size: few; D: NA; J: TRBJ2-1; DNA: TGTGCCAGCAGCCTCCTTGGCGGGCCCCACAATGAGCAGTTCTTC; CDR3: CASSLLGGPHNEQFF
V: TRBV6-5; size: NA; D: NA; J: TRBJ2-4; DNA: TGTGCCAGCAGCACGGGGCGAAAAAACATTCAGTACTTC; CDR3: CASSTGRKNIQYF
V: TRBV20-1; size: NA; D: NA; J: TRBJ1-2; DNA: TGCAGTGCTAGACGGGTCTATGGCTACACCTTC; CDR3: CSARRVYGYTF
V: TRBV7-3; size: NA; D: TRBD1; J: TRBJ2-1; DNA: TGTGCCAGCAGCTTAAGCGACAGGGGCGGCGATGAGCAGTTCTTC; CDR3: CASSLSDRGGDEQFF
V: TRBV5-1; size: once; D: NA; J: TRBJ2-3; DNA: TGCGCCAGCAGCTTGGGAGACTACACAGATACGCAGTATTTT; CDR3: CASSLGDYTDTQYF